The 3 T cell receptor beta chains below were found in one sample sequenced in a study of cytomegalovirus exposure and HLA in healthy donors. Repertoires were generated with immunoSEQ multiplex PCR, while TCRdb's copy carries only in-frame clones and drops some. Of about 140,000 clones detected, 70% to 90% appear once; the ten largest clones hold 2.5% to 3.5%. The sequencing input was PBMCs. The receptors shown here come from a man aged 18 to 35 in good health and CMV-seronegative.

This clone was found once. This chain joins TRBV28 and TRBJ2-2, with 8 bases aligning to TRBD2. This CDR3 comprises 17 residues. Germline V CDR1 and CDR2: MDHEN, SYDVKM. V dropped 5 bases and J dropped 0; count of bases not matched to a gene: 8. CDR3 DNA sequence: TGTGCCAGCAGTCTGGGGCGGGGGGCCGCGAACACCGGGGAGCTGTTTTTT. It yields the protein CASSLGRGAANTGELFF.

This clone came up once. The chain links TRBV5-1 to TRBJ2-1; D ambiguous. Trimming took 3 bases from V and 0 from J, leaving 10 bases between them. The CDR3 length is 15 residues. Germline V gene data show CDR1 as SGHRS and CDR2 as YFSETQ. In nucleotides, the CDR3 is TGCGCCAGCAGCTCCGGGTCCGGCTCCTACAATGAGCAGTTCTTC. It yields the protein CASSSGSGSYNEQFF.

The chain recombines TRBV21-1 with TRBJ1-3; TRBD1, as called in the table, went unchecked against the DNA. TRBV21-1 corresponds to a pseudogene. This CDR3 is 17 amino acids long. CDR3 protein: CASSKVRGEGSGNTIYF. The DNA of the CDR3 is TGTGCCAGCAGCAAAGTCAGGGGAGAGGGCTCTGGAAACACCATATATTTT.